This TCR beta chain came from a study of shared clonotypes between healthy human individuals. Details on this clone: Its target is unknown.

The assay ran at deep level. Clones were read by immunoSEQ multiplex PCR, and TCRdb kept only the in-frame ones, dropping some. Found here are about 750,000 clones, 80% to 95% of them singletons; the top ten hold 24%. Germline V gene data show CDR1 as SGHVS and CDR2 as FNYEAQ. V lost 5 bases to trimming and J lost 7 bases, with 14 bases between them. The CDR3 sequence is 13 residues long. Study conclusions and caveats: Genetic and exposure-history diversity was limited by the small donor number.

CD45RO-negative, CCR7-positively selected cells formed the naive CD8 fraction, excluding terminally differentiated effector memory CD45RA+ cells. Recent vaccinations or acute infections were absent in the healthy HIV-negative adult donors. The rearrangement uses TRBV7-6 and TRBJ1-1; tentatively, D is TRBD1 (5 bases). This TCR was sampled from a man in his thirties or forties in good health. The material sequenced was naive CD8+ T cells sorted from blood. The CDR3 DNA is TGTGCCAGCAGCCGATTAGGCGGGGGTGAAGCTTTCTTT. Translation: CASSRLGGGEAFF.